The 5 T cell receptor beta chains below all came from one sample that was sequenced in a study of blood T cell repertoires in COVID-19. TCRdb keeps only in-frame clones here, not all; method: immunoSEQ multiplex PCR. The table has 17,000 or so clones, roughly 87% seen once. Sample: peripheral blood. The receptor set was obtained from a man over 45 with active COVID-19.

The chain is built from TRBV7-2 and TRBJ1-2; D is ambiguous. This CDR3 spans 15 amino acids. The germline V gene encodes CDR1 SGHTA and CDR2 FQGNSA. The V end was cut by 2 bases, the J end by 0 bases, with 10 bases between. The CDR3 spells CASSLNPVANYGYTF. DNA for the CDR3: TGTGCCAGCAGCTTAAACCCCGTAGCTAACTATGGCTACACCTTC. Full variable domain (rest looked up from reference TRBV7-2 and TRBJ1-2): GAGVSQSPSNKVTEKGKDVELRCDPISGHTALYWYRQSLGQGLEFLIYFQGNSAPDKSGLPSDRFSAERTGGSVSTLTIQRTQQEDSAVYLCASSLNPVANYGYTFGSGTRLTVV.

The chain combines TRBV9 with TRBJ1-2; 7 positions match TRBD1. V dropped 4 bases and J dropped 10; count of bases not matched to a gene: 13. The CDR3 has 14 residues. The V gene's germline CDR1 is SGDLS and CDR2 YYNGEE. Here the CDR3 DNA reads TGTGCCAGCAGCACCCCGACAGGGAACGATGTCTACACCTTC. Its translation is CASSTPTGNDVYTF.

This chain joins TRBV7-8 and TRBJ2-7, with a possible D match to TRBD1 (5 bases). This CDR3 spans 16 amino acids. From germline, CDR1 is SGHVS and CDR2 FQNEAQ. V was shortened by 5 bases and J by 0 bases, with 17 bases between the two germline ends. The CDR3 sequence is CASSARWGGSSYEQYF. In nucleotides, the CDR3 is TGTGCCAGCAGCGCCCGGTGGGGCGGTAGCTCCTACGAGCAGTACTTC.

The chain couples TRBV4-1 to TRBJ2-7, with D possibly being TRBD1 (5 bases). Germline V gene lookup returns CDR1 MGHRA and CDR2 YSYEKL. The CDR3 totals 16 residues. V lost 0 bases to trimming and J lost 6 bases, with 18 bases between them. The CDR3 coding sequence is TGCGCCAGCAGCCAAGATTCTTCAGTGGGGCAGCGCGAGCAGTACTTC. Protein sequence: CASSQDSSVGQREQYF.

This chain connects TRBV28 to TRBJ2-3, with D perhaps TRBD2 (5 bases). Germline values: CDR1 MDHEN, CDR2 SYDVKM. This CDR3 has 14 residues. V lost 4 bases to trimming and J lost 2 bases, with 10 bases between them. The CDR3 DNA sequence: TGTGCCAGCAGTTCTGGACTCCACACAGATACGCAGTATTTT. It codes for CASSSGLHTDTQYF. Supplemented by reference TRBV28 and TRBJ2-3, the full variable domain reads DVKVTQSSRYLVKRTGEKVFLECVQDMDHENMFWYRQDPGLGLRLIYFSYDVKMKEKGDIPEGYSVSREKKERFSLILESASTNQTSMYLCASSSGLHTDTQYFGPGTRLTVL.